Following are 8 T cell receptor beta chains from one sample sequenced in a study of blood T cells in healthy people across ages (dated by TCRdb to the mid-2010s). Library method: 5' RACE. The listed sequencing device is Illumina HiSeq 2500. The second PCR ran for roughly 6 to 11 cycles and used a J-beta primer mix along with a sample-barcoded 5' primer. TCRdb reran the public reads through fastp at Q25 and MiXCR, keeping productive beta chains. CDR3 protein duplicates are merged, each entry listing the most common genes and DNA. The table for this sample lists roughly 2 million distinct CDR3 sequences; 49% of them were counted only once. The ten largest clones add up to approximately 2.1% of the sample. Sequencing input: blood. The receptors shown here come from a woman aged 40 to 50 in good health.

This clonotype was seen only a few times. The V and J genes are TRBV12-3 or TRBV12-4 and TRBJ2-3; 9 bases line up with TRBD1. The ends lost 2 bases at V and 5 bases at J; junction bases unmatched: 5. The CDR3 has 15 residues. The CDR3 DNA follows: TGTGCCAGCAGTTTATACAGGGGGCGTAAAGATACGCAGTATTTT. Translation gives CASSLYRGRKDTQYF.

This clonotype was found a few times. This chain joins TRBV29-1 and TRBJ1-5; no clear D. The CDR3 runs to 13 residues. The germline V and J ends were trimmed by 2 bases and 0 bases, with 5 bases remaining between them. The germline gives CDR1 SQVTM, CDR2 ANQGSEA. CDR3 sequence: CSVEQDSNQPQHF. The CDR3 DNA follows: TGCAGCGTTGAACAGGATAGCAATCAGCCCCAGCATTTT.

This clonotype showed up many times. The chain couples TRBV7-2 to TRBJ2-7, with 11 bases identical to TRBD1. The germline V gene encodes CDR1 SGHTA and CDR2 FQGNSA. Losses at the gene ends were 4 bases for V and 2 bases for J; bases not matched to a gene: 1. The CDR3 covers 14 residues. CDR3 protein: CASSSGQGAYEQYF. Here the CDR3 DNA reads TGTGCCAGCAGCTCGGGACAGGGGGCCTACGAGCAGTACTTC.

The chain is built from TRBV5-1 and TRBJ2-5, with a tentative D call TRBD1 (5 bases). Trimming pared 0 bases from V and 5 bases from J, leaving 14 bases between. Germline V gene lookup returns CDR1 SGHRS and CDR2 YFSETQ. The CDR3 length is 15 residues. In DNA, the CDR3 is TGCGCCAGCAGCTTGGAGACAGATGCTGTTGAGACCCAGTACTTC. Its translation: CASSLETDAVETQYF.

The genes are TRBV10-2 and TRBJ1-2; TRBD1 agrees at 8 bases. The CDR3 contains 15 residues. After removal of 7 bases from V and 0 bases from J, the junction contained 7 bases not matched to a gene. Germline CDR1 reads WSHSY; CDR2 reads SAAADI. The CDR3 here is CASMPGQGPNYGYTF. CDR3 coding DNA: TGCGCCAGCATGCCCGGACAGGGACCTAACTATGGCTACACCTTC.

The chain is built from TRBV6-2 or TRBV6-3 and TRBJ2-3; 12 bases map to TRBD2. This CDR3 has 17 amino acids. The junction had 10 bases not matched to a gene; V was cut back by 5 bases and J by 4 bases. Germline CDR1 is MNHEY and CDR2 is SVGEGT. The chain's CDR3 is CASSPTLLAGGPDTQYF. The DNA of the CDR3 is TGTGCCAGCAGTCCCACCCTCCTAGCGGGGGGGCCAGATACGCAGTATTTT.

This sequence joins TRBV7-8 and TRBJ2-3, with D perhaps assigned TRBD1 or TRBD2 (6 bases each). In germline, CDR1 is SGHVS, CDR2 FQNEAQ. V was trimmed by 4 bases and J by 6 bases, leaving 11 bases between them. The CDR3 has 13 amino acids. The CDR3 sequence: CASSSTRGDTQYF. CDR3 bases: TGTGCCAGCAGCTCGACTAGGGGGGATACGCAGTATTTT. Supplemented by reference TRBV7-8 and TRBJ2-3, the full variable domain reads GAGVSQSPRYKVAKRGQDVALRCDPISGHVSLFWYQQALGQGPEFLTYFQNEAQLDKSGLPSDRFFAERPEGSVSTLKIQRTQQEDSAVYLCASSSTRGDTQYFGPGTRLTVL.

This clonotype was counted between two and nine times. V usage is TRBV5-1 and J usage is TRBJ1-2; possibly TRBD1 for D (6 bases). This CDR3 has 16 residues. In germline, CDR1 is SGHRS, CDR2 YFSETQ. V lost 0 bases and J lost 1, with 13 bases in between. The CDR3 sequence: CASSLGGGLGNYGYTF. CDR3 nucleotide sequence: TGCGCCAGCAGCTTGGGAGGGGGACTCGGTAACTATGGCTACACCTTC.